This TCR beta chain was sequenced during a study of T-cell reconstitution after alpha-beta-depleted transplantation in children. Trimming shortened V by 1 base and J by 7 bases, and 15 bases separated the two germline ends. This CDR3 has 16 amino acids. The germline V gene encodes CDR1 SGHDT and CDR2 YYEEEE. TCRbeta library preparation incorporated unique molecular identifiers. TCRdb processed the PCR reads anew with MiXCR; each CDR3 protein has one entry. The sample lists around 600,000 distinct CDR3 sequences; around 17% were seen once. The source material was PBMCs from the stem cell graft donor, sampled from the stem cell graft. The rearrangement links TRBV5-6 to TRBJ1-6, with D hard to call. This TCR was sampled from a human donor who donated a stem cell graft to a child with acute myeloid leukemia. Written as DNA, the CDR3 is TGTGCCAGCAGCTTGTTTAGGGCCTTTGAGAATTCACCCCTCCACTTT. It yields the protein CASSLFRAFENSPLHF.